Presented here are 31 T cell receptor beta chains from one specimen sequenced in a study of blood T cell repertoires in COVID-19. Here immunoSEQ multiplex PCR was the method, and the copy in TCRdb shows in-frame clones only, minus some. The sample lists fewer than 130,000 clones; less than 85% were seen once. The sample taken for sequencing was peripheral blood. These receptors all come from a woman older than 75 with acute or convalescent COVID-19.

The J gene is TRBJ1-1, the V gene TRBV6-5; no clear D gene. Germline V gene sequence: CDR1 MNHEY, CDR2 SVGAGI. The CDR3 runs 15 residues. V was trimmed by 5 bases and J by 4 bases, leaving 17 bases between them. The CDR3 reads CASSNLDGASTEAFF. CDR3 nucleotides: TGTGCCAGCAGTAACCTTGACGGAGCCAGCACTGAAGCTTTCTTT.

The rearrangement links TRBV6-6 to TRBJ1-5; a possible D gene is TRBD1 (5 bases). Germline V CDR1 and CDR2: MNHNY, SVGAGI (reference sequence). With 4 bases removed from V and 6 bases from J, the gap between germline ends came to 13 bases. This CDR3 spans 14 amino acids. CDR3 DNA sequence: TGTGCCAGCAGTTTCCGGGACTTAAGTCAGCCCCAGCATTTT. Encoded protein: CASSFRDLSQPQHF.

The chain employs TRBV3-1 (or the pseudogene TRBV3-2) and TRBJ1-1; TRBD1 is a possible D gene (5 bases). CDR1 and CDR2 from the germline V gene are LGHDT and YNNKEL (reference sequence). The length of the CDR3 is 13 residues. Trimming left V 2 bases short and J 7 bases short, with 11 bases between. CDR3 bases: TGTGCCAGCAGCCAACGCAGGGACTTTGAAGCTTTCTTT. This gives the protein CASSQRRDFEAFF.

The chain has TRBV7-3 and TRBJ2-5; D remains unclear. The V gene's germline CDR1 is SGHTA and CDR2 FQGTGA. V was trimmed by 1 base and J by 5 bases, leaving 11 bases between them. The CDR3 totals 14 residues. CDR3 nucleotides: TGTGCCAGCAGCTTAAACCGCGAGAGCGAGACCCAGTACTTC. It encodes CASSLNRESETQYF.

The rearrangement uses TRBV5-1 and TRBJ2-6; TRBD2 is a possible D gene (5 bases). Per germline, CDR1 SGHRS and CDR2 YFSETQ. Trimming cost V 4 bases and J 0 bases, with 8 bases left between them. This CDR3 has 15 amino acids. This CDR3 reads CASSLRGSGANVLTF. The CDR3 DNA reads as TGCGCCAGCAGCCTACGGGGCTCTGGGGCCAACGTCCTGACTTTC.

The sample holds a few counts of this clone. The chain joins TRBV6-6 to TRBJ2-1, with unresolved D. Trimming left V 6 bases short and J 1 base short, with 13 bases between. CDR3 length: 15 residues. Germline lookup yields CDR1 MNHNY and CDR2 SVGAGI (reference sequence). The DNA of the CDR3 is TGTGCCAGCAGCACAAGAGGAAGATCCTACAATGAGCAGTTCTTC. Protein product: CASSTRGRSYNEQFF.

The gene calls are TRBV7-9 and TRBJ1-1, with TRBD1 as a possible D gene (6 bases). This CDR3 region has 15 residues. Per germline, CDR1 SEHNR and CDR2 FQNEAQ (reference sequence). Deletions cut 3 bases from V and 3 bases from J, with 14 bases between. CDR3 region: CASSLSGVGDTEAFF. The CDR3 nucleotides are TGTGCCAGCAGCTTGTCAGGGGTAGGGGACACTGAAGCTTTCTTT.

V usage is TRBV5-4 and J usage is TRBJ2-1; a weak D match, TRBD2 (7 bases). CDR1 SGHNT and CDR2 YYREEE come from the germline V gene (reference sequence). Trimming took 4 bases from V and 1 from J, leaving 15 bases between them. This CDR3 contains 16 residues. The chain's CDR3 is CASSREGGGSYNEQFF. The CDR3 bases are TGTGCCAGCAGCCGTGAGGGGGGGGGATCCTACAATGAGCAGTTCTTC.

J is TRBJ1-2 and V is TRBV19; no firm D call. The CDR3 has 15 residues. Germline CDR1 reads LNHDA; CDR2 reads SQIVND (reference sequence). V shed 6 bases and J shed 4 bases, with 18 bases lying between them. Here the CDR3 reads CASRGDTVPFYGYTF. The CDR3 DNA is TGTGCCAGTAGGGGAGACACAGTACCTTTCTATGGCTACACCTTC.

The chain combines TRBV10-3 with TRBJ1-4; 10 bases are shared with TRBD1. Germline V lookup: CDR1 ENHRY, CDR2 SYGVKD. With 10 bases clipped from V and 4 bases from J, the junction kept 6 bases outside the gene matches. CDR3 length: 14 amino acids. This CDR3 is CATGTGAINEKLFF. Written as DNA, the CDR3 is TGTGCCACCGGGACAGGGGCCATTAATGAAAAACTGTTTTTT.

The CDR3 DNA reads as TGTGCCAGCAGTGGTCGGACAGGGAGTCGGGTTATTAATGAAAAACTGTTTTTT. It is translated as CASSGRTGSRVINEKLFF. The chain joins TRBV6-1 to TRBJ1-4; 8 bases line up with TRBD1. The CDR3 totals 18 residues. Germline V gene lookup returns CDR1 MNHNS and CDR2 SASEGT. J was trimmed by 4 bases and V by 4 bases; bases with no gene match: 14.

The V call is TRBV5-1, the J call TRBJ2-5, with TRBD1 matching 8 bases. The CDR3 consists of 14 residues. V lost 5 bases and J lost 4; bases outside the gene matches: 7. Germline-derived CDR1 and CDR2 are SGHRS and YFSETQ. This CDR3 reads CASSSRGQGETQYF. CDR3 coding DNA: TGCGCCAGCAGTTCCCGAGGACAGGGAGAGACCCAGTACTTC.

This chain connects TRBV5-5 to TRBJ2-1, with TRBD2 matching 10 bases. The germline V gene encodes CDR1 SGHKS and CDR2 YYEKEE (reference sequence). The CDR3 loop spans 15 amino acids. With 4 bases clipped from V and 5 bases from J, the junction kept 6 bases outside the gene matches. Written as DNA, the CDR3 is TGTGCCAGCAGCGAGGGACTAGCGAACAACAATGAGCAGTTCTTC. Translating it yields CASSEGLANNNEQFF.

J is TRBJ2-2 and V is TRBV5-1, with a tentative D call TRBD2 (5 bases). CDR3 size: 14 residues. From germline, CDR1 is SGHRS and CDR2 YFSETQ. V was clipped by 3 bases and J by 1 base, with 7 bases between them. The CDR3 here is CASSSTRNTGELFF. The CDR3 nucleotides are TGCGCCAGCAGCTCAACTAGGAACACCGGGGAGCTGTTTTTT. The full variable domain, with the rest looked up from reference TRBV5-1 and TRBJ2-2, is KAGVTQTPRYLIKTRGQQVTLSCSPISGHRSVSWYQQTPGQGLQFLFEYFSETQRNKGNFPGRFSGRQFSNSRSEMNVSTLELGDSALYLCASSSTRNTGELFFGEGSRLTVL.

The chain joins TRBV10-2 to TRBJ2-1, with 9 bases matching TRBD2. Looked up from germline, CDR1 is WSHSY and CDR2 is SAAADI. The CDR3 extends over 14 amino acids. The J segment lost 5 bases and the V segment lost 4 bases, leaving 3 bases of the junction unmatched. CDR3 nucleotide sequence: TGCGCCAGCAGTGGACTAGCGGCTAACAATGAGCAGTTCTTC. This encodes CASSGLAANNEQFF.

The chain has TRBV5-1 and TRBJ2-7, with TRBD2 identical over 10 bases. CDR3 size: 15 residues. The V gene end was trimmed by 3 bases and the J gene end by 2 bases; junction bases not matched to a gene: 5. The V gene's germline CDR1 is SGHRS and CDR2 YFSETQ. Here the CDR3 reads CASSWGTSVAYEQYF. The DNA for the CDR3 is TGCGCCAGCAGCTGGGGGACTAGCGTTGCCTACGAGCAGTACTTC.

The gene calls are TRBV4-1 and TRBJ1-5; no firm D call. Trimming left V 0 bases short and J 11 bases short, with 17 bases between. Germline CDR1 reads MGHRA; CDR2 reads YSYEKL. There are 15 residues in the CDR3. CDR3 in DNA: TGCGCCAGCAGCCAAGATCGTAACAGACGGTGGTCCCAGCATTTT. Encoded protein: CASSQDRNRRWSQHF.

This chain uses TRBV28 with TRBJ1-2, with 11 bases matching TRBD1. J gave up 4 bases and V 7 bases, and 5 bases lay outside the gene matches. Germline values: CDR1 MDHEN, CDR2 SYDVKM. This CDR3 is 14 amino acids long. The CDR3 spells CASKIGTGGYGYTF. The CDR3 coding sequence is TGTGCCAGCAAGATAGGGACAGGGGGCTATGGCTACACCTTC.

V gene TRBV4-1 combines with J gene TRBJ1-4; TRBD1 aligns across 8 bases. The CDR3 is 13 residues long. V shed 6 bases, J shed 6 bases, and the junction held 3 bases outside the gene matches. Germline V CDR1 and CDR2: MGHRA, YSYEKL. The CDR3 protein is CASRGQGDEKLFF. The CDR3, as DNA: TGCGCCAGCAGAGGACAGGGAGATGAAAAACTGTTTTTT.

The genes are TRBV30 and TRBJ2-5; TRBD1 matches 8 bases. This CDR3 is 13 amino acids long. Unmatched junction bases numbered 12, after V lost 3 bases and J lost 12 bases. Germline V gene lookup returns CDR1 GTSNPN and CDR2 SVGIG (reference sequence). The CDR3 protein is CAWSPPEQGVEYF. The CDR3 DNA follows: TGTGCCTGGAGCCCCCCAGAACAGGGGGTGGAGTACTTC.

This clone turned up a few times. The junction does not match germline at one end; this may be a read error. The V gene is TRBV7-2, the J gene TRBJ1-6; 7 bases are a match to TRBD1. CDR3 length equals 15 residues. Germline lookup yields CDR1 SGHTA and CDR2 FQGNSA. The CDR3 bases are TGTGCCAGCAGCTACAGGGGCTCCTATGATTCACCCCTCCACTTT. Protein product: CASSYRGSYDSPLHF.

The genes are TRBV6-2 or TRBV6-3 and TRBJ2-7, with unresolved D. The CDR3 loop spans 12 amino acids. Trimming cost V 4 bases and J 1 base, with 5 bases left between them. Per germline, CDR1 MNHEY and CDR2 SVGEGT. This chain's CDR3 is CASSSESYEQYF. CDR3 nucleotides: TGTGCCAGCAGTTCCGAGTCCTACGAGCAGTACTTC.

The chain joins TRBV28 to TRBJ1-5, with TRBD1 as a possible D gene (5 bases). V lost 8 bases to trimming and J lost 7 bases, with 12 bases between them. The germline V gene has CDR1 MDHEN and CDR2 SYDVKM. The CDR3 sequence is 12 residues long. This CDR3 is CASGGEDQPQHF. The CDR3 DNA reads as TGTGCCAGCGGAGGGGAAGACCAGCCCCAGCATTTT.

This chain joins TRBV19 and TRBJ2-3; D possibly corresponds to TRBD2 (6 bases). The germline V and J ends were trimmed by 5 bases and 6 bases, with 18 bases remaining between them. The CDR3 is 15 residues long. Germline CDR1 is LNHDA and CDR2 is SQIVND (reference sequence). The CDR3 sequence is CASSPRDSRRDTQYF. CDR3 bases: TGTGCCAGTAGTCCTCGGGACTCACGAAGGGATACGCAGTATTTT.

This clone was detected a few times. The chain joins TRBV25-1 to TRBJ1-6; weak D call: TRBD1 (5 bases). Germline V CDR1 and CDR2: MGHDK, SYGVNS. V dropped 1 base and J dropped 7 bases, with 14 bases sitting between them. There are 16 residues in the CDR3. CDR3 sequence: CASSELEGAWNSPLHF. CDR3 DNA sequence: TGTGCCAGCAGTGAATTGGAAGGGGCATGGAATTCACCCCTCCACTTT.

The chain has TRBV10-3 and TRBJ1-2; no clear D gene. This CDR3 has 14 amino acids. V was cut by 6 bases and J by 8 bases, with 19 bases left in between. The V gene's germline CDR1 is ENHRY and CDR2 SYGVKD. The CDR3: CAISAAGEVGGYTF. The CDR3 DNA follows: TGTGCCATCAGCGCTGCCGGGGAGGTGGGAGGCTACACCTTC.

The V call is TRBV7-2, the J call TRBJ2-7, with D perhaps matching TRBD1 (6 bases). Germline V gene sequence: CDR1 SGHTA, CDR2 FQGNSA. This CDR3 region has 11 residues. The ends were cut back, 5 bases at V and 9 bases at J, with 11 bases in the middle. The CDR3, as DNA: TGTGCCAGCAGCCTACGAGGGGGGCAGTACTTC. Translation: CASSLRGGQYF.

This chain connects TRBV5-1 to TRBJ1-1, with a weak D call TRBD1 (5 bases). The CDR3 is 15 amino acids. V dropped 0 bases and J dropped 1 base, with 10 bases sitting between them. Germline CDR1 is SGHRS and CDR2 is YFSETQ. CDR3 bases: TGCGCCAGCAGCTTGGGAGACAGACCGAACACTGAAGCTTTCTTT. This sequence encodes CASSLGDRPNTEAFF. The variable domain in full, completed from reference TRBV5-1 and TRBJ1-1, reads KAGVTQTPRYLIKTRGQQVTLSCSPISGHRSVSWYQQTPGQGLQFLFEYFSETQRNKGNFPGRFSGRQFSNSRSEMNVSTLELGDSALYLCASSLGDRPNTEAFFGQGTRLTVV.

V and J are TRBV7-2 and TRBJ2-1; TRBD2 matches at 12 bases. The junction had 2 bases not matched to a gene; V was cut back by 0 bases and J by 8 bases. CDR1 is SGHTA, CDR2 FQGNSA, per germline. The CDR3 loop spans 15 amino acids. The CDR3 sequence is CASSLALAGGYEQFF. The CDR3 region has the DNA TGTGCCAGCAGCTTAGCACTAGCGGGGGGCTATGAGCAGTTCTTC.

V gene TRBV18 combines with J gene TRBJ2-7, with TRBD2 matching 8 bases. CDR3 length: 12 residues. The germline CDR1 and CDR2 sequences are KGHSH and LQKENI. Trimming removed 3 bases from V and 7 bases from J; junction bases left unmatched: 2. In DNA form, the CDR3 reads TGTGCCAGCTCACCGGGGACTAGGGAGCAGTACTTC. Translating gives CASSPGTREQYF.

This clone came up a few times. The J gene is TRBJ2-7, the V gene TRBV10-3; no clear D. With 6 bases removed from V and 7 bases from J, the gap between germline ends came to 13 bases. Germline V gene lookup returns CDR1 ENHRY and CDR2 SYGVKD. The CDR3 runs to 12 residues. The CDR3 sequence: CAISERRREQYF. The CDR3 coding sequence is TGTGCCATCAGCGAGCGACGCAGGGAGCAGTACTTC.